This T cell receptor (beta chain) stems from a study of T cell repertoires in cytomegalovirus infection. Study background: A matching HLA type, together with CMV infection, was signaled by public TCR beta signatures.

TCRdb fed the reads into MiXCR, producing one record per CDR3 protein. The sample shows hundreds of thousands of distinct CDR3 sequences, around 30% of them seen only once. The sample holds a few counts of this clonotype. Its antigen remains unknown. V was clipped by 6 bases and J by 6 bases, with 5 bases between them. The CDR3 is made up of 11 amino acids. Germline V lookup: CDR1 LNHDA, CDR2 SQIVND (reference sequence). Study results and limitations: Across the ex vivo response, the dominant clonotypes were HLA-C-restricted CMV-specific TCR beta clonotypes.

The receptor comes from a human donor in good health (CMV status not recorded). Some clones in this sample may be carry-over from other donors' samples. The input for sequencing was cultured CD8+ T cells from PBMCs, taken from culture after CMV antigen stimulation. The chain carries TRBV19 and TRBJ2-2, with D unclear. For the CDR3, the DNA is TGTGCCAGTAGGGTTCCCGGGGAGCTGTTTTTT. It yields the protein CASRVPGELFF.